This TCR beta chain was sequenced for a study of OX40 agonist ivuxolimab in advanced cancers. On the study more broadly: Every 2 weeks, ivuxolimab was infused into the patients intravenously at between 0.01 and 10 mg/kg. Points from the study as a whole: Expansion of clones was among the lowest in partial responders at 0.1-3.0 mg/kg. By week 6 at 0.1 to 3.0 mg/kg, blood CD4+ and CD8+ T cells had expanded clonally. Expanded clones belonging to CD8+ T cells outnumbered, on average, those of CD4+.

Some clones are missing from TCRdb's copy, which holds only in-frame ones; the method was immunoSEQ multiplex PCR. The sample carries some 69,000 clones, about four fifths recorded once. In its sample, this clone was seen a few times. The antigen is undetermined. The germline V gene has CDR1 GTSNPN and CDR2 SVGIG (reference sequence). This CDR3 spans 11 amino acids. Deletions cut 0 bases from V and 8 bases from J, with 7 bases between. Here the sequenced sample was CD4+ or CD8+ T cells sorted from blood, taken in a trial of the OX40 agonist ivuxolimab. The TCR sequence derives from an adult with an advanced solid tumor such as melanoma, head and neck, liver or kidney cancer. The chain joins TRBV30 to TRBJ1-2, with no clear D. The CDR3 DNA sequence: TGTGCCTGGAGTGTACCGGGCGGCTACACCTTC. It is translated as CAWSVPGGYTF.